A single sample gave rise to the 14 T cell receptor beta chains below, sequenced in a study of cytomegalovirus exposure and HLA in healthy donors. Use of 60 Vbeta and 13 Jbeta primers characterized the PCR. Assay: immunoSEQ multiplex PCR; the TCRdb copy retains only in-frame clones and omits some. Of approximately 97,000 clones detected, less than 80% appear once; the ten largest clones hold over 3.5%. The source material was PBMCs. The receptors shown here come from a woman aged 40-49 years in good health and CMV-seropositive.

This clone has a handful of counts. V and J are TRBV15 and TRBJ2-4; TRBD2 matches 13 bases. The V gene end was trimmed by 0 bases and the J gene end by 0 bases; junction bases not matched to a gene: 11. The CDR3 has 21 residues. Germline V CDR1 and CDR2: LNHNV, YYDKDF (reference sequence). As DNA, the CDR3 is TGTGCCACCAGCAGAGATCGGACAGGACTAGCGGGAGTTCAAGCCAAAAACATTCAGTACTTC. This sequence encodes CATSRDRTGLAGVQAKNIQYF.

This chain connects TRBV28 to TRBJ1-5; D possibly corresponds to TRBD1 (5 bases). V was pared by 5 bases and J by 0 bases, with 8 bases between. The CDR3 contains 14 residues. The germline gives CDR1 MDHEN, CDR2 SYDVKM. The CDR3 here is CASSDSDSNQPQHF. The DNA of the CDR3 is TGTGCCAGCAGTGACAGTGATAGCAATCAGCCCCAGCATTTT.

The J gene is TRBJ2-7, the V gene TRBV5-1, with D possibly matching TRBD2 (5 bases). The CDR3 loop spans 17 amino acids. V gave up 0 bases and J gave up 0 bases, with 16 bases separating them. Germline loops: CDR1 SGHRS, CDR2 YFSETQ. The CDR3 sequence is CASSLEPVTGSSYEQYF. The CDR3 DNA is TGCGCCAGCAGCTTGGAACCAGTGACGGGAAGCTCCTACGAGCAGTACTTC.

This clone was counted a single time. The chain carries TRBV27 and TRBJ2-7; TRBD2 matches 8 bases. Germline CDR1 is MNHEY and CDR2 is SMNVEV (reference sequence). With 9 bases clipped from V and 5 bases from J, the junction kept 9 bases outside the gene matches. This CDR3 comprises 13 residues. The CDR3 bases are TGTGCCAGTAGTGGACTAGCCGGCGACGAGCAGTACTTC. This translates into CASSGLAGDEQYF.

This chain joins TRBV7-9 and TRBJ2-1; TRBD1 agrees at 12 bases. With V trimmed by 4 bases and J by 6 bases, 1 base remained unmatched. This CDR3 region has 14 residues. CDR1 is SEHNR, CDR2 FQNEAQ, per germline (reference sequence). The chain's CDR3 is CASSWDRGRNEQFF. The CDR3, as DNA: TGTGCCAGCAGCTGGGACAGGGGGCGCAATGAGCAGTTCTTC. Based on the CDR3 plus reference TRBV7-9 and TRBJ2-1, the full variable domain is DTGVSQNPRHKITKRGQNVTFRCDPISEHNRLYWYRQTLGQGPEFLTYFQNEAQLEKSRLLSDRFSAERPKGSFSTLEIQRTEQGDSAMYLCASSWDRGRNEQFFGPGTRLTVL.

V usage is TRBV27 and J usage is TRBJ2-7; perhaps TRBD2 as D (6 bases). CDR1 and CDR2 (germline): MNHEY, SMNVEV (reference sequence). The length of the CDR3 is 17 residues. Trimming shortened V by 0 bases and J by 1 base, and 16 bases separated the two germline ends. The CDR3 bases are TGTGCCAGCAGTTTATCGAACCGCGGGACCGATTCCTACGAGCAGTACTTC. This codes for CASSLSNRGTDSYEQYF.

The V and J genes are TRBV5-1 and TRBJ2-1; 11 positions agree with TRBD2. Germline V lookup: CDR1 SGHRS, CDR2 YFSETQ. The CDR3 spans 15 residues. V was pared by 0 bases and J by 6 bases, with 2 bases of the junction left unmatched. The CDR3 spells CASSLGGLAGNEQFF. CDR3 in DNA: TGCGCCAGCAGCTTGGGCGGACTAGCGGGCAATGAGCAGTTCTTC.

This chain's CDR3 is CASSSVVSTGELFF. The CDR3 nucleotides are TGTGCCAGCAGTTCGGTTGTTAGTACCGGGGAGCTGTTTTTT. V is TRBV6-5 and J is TRBJ2-2; D is ambiguous. V lost 4 bases, J lost 5 bases, and 11 bases lay in between. The CDR3 length is 14 residues. Germline-derived CDR1 and CDR2 are MNHEY and SVGAGI.

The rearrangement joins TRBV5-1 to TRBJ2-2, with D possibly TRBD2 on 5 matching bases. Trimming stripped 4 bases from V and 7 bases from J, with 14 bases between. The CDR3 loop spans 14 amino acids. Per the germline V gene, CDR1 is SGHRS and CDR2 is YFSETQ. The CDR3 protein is CASSPGRTLGELFF. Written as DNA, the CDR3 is TGCGCCAGCAGCCCCGGACGGACTCTCGGGGAGCTGTTTTTT.

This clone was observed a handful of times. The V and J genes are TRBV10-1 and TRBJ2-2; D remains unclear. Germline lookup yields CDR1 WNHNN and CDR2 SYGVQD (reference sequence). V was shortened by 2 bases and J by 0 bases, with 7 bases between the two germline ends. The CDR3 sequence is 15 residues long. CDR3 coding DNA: TGCGCCAGCAGTGAGGAGCCTGCGAACACCGGGGAGCTGTTTTTT. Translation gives CASSEEPANTGELFF.

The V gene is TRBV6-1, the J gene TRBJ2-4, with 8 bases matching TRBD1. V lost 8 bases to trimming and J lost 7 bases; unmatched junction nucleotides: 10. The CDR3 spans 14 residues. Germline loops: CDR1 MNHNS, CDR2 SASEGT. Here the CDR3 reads CASAPGQGANIQYF. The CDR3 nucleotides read TGTGCCAGCGCCCCCGGACAGGGTGCCAACATTCAGTACTTC.

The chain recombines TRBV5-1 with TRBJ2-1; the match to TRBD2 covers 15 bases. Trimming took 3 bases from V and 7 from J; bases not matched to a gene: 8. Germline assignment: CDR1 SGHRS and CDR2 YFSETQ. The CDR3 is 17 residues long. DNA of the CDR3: TGCGCCAGCAGCTCAGGACTAGCGGGAGGGCCCGGGAATGAGCAGTTCTTC. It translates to CASSSGLAGGPGNEQFF.

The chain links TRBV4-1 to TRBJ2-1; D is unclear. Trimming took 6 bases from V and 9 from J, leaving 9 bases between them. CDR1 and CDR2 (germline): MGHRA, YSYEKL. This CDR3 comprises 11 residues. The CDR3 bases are TGCGCCAGCAGGCTCTCGGGTGAGCAGTTCTTC. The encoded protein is CASRLSGEQFF.

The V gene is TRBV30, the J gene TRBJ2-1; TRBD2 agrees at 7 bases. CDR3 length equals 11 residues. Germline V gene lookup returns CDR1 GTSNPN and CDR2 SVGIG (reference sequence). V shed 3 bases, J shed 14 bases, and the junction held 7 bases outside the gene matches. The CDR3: CAWRVLGGEFF. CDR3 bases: TGTGCCTGGAGAGTTTTGGGGGGGGAGTTCTTC.